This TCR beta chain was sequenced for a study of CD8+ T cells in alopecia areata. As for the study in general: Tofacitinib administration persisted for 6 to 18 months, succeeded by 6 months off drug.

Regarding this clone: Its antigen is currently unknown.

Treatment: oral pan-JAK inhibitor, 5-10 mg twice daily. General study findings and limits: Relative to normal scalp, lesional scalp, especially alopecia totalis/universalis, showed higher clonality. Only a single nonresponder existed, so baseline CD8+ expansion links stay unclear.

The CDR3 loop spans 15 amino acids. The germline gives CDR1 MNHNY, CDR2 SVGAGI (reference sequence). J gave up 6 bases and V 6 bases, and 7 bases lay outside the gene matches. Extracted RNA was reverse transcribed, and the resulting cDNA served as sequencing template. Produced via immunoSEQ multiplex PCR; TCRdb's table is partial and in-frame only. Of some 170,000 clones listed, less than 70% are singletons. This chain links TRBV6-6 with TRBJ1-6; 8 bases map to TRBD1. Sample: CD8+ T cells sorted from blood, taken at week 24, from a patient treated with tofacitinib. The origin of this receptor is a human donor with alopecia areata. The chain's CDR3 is CASRGVDRVNSPLHF. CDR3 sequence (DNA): TGTGCCAGCAGGGGGGTGGACAGGGTTAATTCACCCCTCCACTTT.